The clone carrying this TCR beta chain was recorded a few times. Its matching antigen is unknown. This entry comes from a study of cytomegalovirus exposure and HLA in healthy donors. The germline V gene has CDR1 GTSNPN and CDR2 SVGIG (reference sequence). The CDR3 extends over 13 amino acids. V was clipped by 6 bases and J by 6 bases; unmatched bases: 7. General study results and limits: Prior analysis indicated that the majority of TCR beta V segments exhibited productivity approximately 87% or approximately 30% of the time.

This PCR relied on a set of 60 Vbeta primers and 13 Jbeta primers. Profiled with immunoSEQ multiplex PCR; TCRdb holds only in-frame clones, not every one. The table lists more than 150,000 clones, 81% of them singletons. Material for sequencing was PBMCs. V usage is TRBV30 and J usage is TRBJ2-3; 9 bases match TRBD1. The receptor was derived from a woman under 30 in good health and CMV-seropositive. CDR3 nucleotides: TGTGCCTGTACCGGGACAGGGTGGGATACGCAGTATTTT. Protein: CACTGTGWDTQYF.